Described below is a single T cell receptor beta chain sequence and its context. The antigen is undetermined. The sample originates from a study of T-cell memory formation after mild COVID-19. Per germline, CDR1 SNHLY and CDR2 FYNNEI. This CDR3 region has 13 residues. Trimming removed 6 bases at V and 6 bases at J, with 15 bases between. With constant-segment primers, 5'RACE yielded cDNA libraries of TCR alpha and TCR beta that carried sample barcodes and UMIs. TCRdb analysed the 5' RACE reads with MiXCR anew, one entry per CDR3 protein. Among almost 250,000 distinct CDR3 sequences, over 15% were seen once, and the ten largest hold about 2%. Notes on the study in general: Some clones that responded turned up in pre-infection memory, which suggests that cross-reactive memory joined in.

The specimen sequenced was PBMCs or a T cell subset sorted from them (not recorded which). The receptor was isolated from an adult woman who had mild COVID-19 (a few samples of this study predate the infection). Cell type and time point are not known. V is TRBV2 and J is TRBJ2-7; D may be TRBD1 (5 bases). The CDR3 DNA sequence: TGTGCCAGCAGAGGTCTCAGGGCGAGCGAGCAGTACTTC. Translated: CASRGLRASEQYF. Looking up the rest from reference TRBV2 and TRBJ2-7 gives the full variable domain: EPEVTQTPSHQVTQMGQEVILRCVPISNHLYFYWYRQILGQKVEFLVSFYNNEISEKSEIFDDQFSVERPDGSNFTLKIRSTKLEDSAMYFCASRGLRASEQYFGPGTRLTVT.